This TCR beta chain was retrieved from a study of blood T cell repertoires in COVID-19. Assay: immunoSEQ multiplex PCR; the TCRdb copy retains only in-frame clones and omits some. The data contain about 140,000 clones, around 89% of them singletons. The germline V gene encodes CDR1 SGDLS and CDR2 YYNGEE. The CDR3 covers 15 residues. V was pared by 0 bases and J by 4 bases, with 1 base of the junction left unmatched. Sequenced: peripheral blood. The chain is built from TRBV9 and TRBJ1-6, with 7 bases aligning to TRBD1. This receptor was taken from a man between 60 and 75 years old with active or convalescent COVID-19. In DNA, the CDR3 is TGTGCCAGCAGCGTAGAGGGACAGTATAATTCACCCCTCCACTTT. This codes for CASSVEGQYNSPLHF.